This T cell receptor (beta chain) is from a study of blood T cells in healthy people across ages. Across the whole study: Template switching retrieved approximately one barcoded beta molecule for each two T cells.

The people who gave samples were healthy Caucasians from Russia, aged roughly 6 to 95. The authors extracted at least 5 micrograms of total RNA per sample. Then a second PCR, running about 6 to 11 cycles, was carried out with a sample-barcoded 5' primer and a J-beta primer mix. MiXCR, run by TCRdb on the 5' RACE reads, gives a single entry per CDR3 protein. The sample records around 1,000,000 distinct CDR3 sequences, approximately 26% being singletons. Germline CDR1 is MNHEY and CDR2 is SMNVEV (reference sequence). The CDR3 has 14 residues. This sample was also put to use in a study of T cells of mothers and their children. This second study says: Whatever RNA was extracted went entirely into cDNA synthesis, at around 1.6 ug per 15 ul.

This sequence was found in a girl aged 2 to 10 in good health. Sample: blood. The gene calls are TRBV27 and TRBJ2-5; weak D call: TRBD2 (6 bases). The J call is in doubt because the DNA end fits TRBJ2-7 better. CDR3 in amino acids: CASSTRTTPYEQYF. The CDR3 DNA sequence: TGTGCCAGCAGTACCCGGACTACCCCCTACGAGCAGTACTTC.